Given below is one T cell receptor beta chain in context. Specified time point: newly diagnosed GD, antithyroid drugs for less than 3 months. RNA extracted from PBMCs served as the sequencing template. For TCR beta, libraries came from iRepertoire HTBI primers and Arm-PCR of CDR3 regions. Source study methods: Identified segments across samples numbered just over 60 TRBV and approximately 13 TRBJ. TCRdb redid the calling of the multiplex PCR reads with MiXCR, one entry per CDR3 protein. These V and J calls derive from TCRdb rather than the authors' analysis. The repertoire holds over 500,000 distinct CDR3 sequences, about 15% seen once, with around 13% in the top ten. This sample was taken from a study of regulatory T cells in long-lasting Graves disease. Germline V CDR1 and CDR2: SGHAT, FQNNGV. The ends were cut back, 5 bases at V and 5 bases at J, with 15 bases in the middle. The CDR3 is 14 amino acids.

These data were also filed under a second study, of T cells in Graves' hyperthyroidism and ophthalmopathy. This second study says: Graves' hyperthyroidism showing no ophthalmopathy progression within 18 months was considered stable. With the HTBI primer set, the TCR CDR3 went through a first round of RT-PCR.

Sequencing was performed on peripheral blood mononuclear cells (PBMCs), taken at new diagnosis, from a patient treated with antithyroid drugs. This TCR came from a man younger than 35 with Graves disease. The chain carries TRBV11-2 and TRBJ1-1, with TRBD1 as a possible D gene (5 bases). CDR3 in DNA: TGTGCCAGCAGCCTAGCGGAGGGGCGGACTGAAGCTTTCTTT. It specifies CASSLAEGRTEAFF. The full variable domain, rest sourced from reference TRBV11-2 and TRBJ1-1, is EAGVAQSPRYKIIEKRQSVAFWCNPISGHATLYWYQQILGQGPKLLIQFQNNGVVDDSQLPKDRFSAERLKGVDSTLKIQPAKLEDSAVYLCASSLAEGRTEAFFGQGTRLTVV.